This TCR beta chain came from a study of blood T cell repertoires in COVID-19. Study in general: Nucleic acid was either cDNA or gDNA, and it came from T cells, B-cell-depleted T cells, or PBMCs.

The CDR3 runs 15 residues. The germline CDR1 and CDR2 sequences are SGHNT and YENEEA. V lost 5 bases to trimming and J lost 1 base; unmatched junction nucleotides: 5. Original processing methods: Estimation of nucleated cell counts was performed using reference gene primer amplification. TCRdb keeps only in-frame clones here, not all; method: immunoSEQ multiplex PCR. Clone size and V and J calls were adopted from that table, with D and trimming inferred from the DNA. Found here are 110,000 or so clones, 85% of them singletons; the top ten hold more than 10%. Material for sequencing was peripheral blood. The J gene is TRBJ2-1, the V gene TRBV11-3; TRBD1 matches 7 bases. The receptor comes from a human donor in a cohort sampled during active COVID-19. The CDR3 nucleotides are TGTGCCAGCAGCCACCGGGACAGTTCCTACAATGAGCAGTTCTTC. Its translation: CASSHRDSSYNEQFF.